A single sample gave rise to the 32 T cell receptor beta chains below, sequenced in a study of blood T cells in healthy people across ages. Combining a sample-barcoded 5' primer with a J-beta primer mix, a second PCR ran for roughly 7 to 12 cycles. TCRdb called the 5' RACE reads again in MiXCR, with one record for every CDR3 protein. There are roughly 1,800,000 distinct CDR3 sequences in the sample; roughly 49% occur only once, and about 2.1% lies in the top ten. Sequenced input: blood. Receptors were obtained from a woman aged 40 to 49 in good health.

This chain uses TRBV21-1 with TRBJ2-5. TRBV21-1 is marked as a pseudogene. CDR3 length: 14 residues. CDR3 in DNA: TGTGCCAGCAGCAAAGCGATCGGGCAAGAGACCCAGTACTTC. Amino acids: CASSKAIGQETQYF.

The chain recombines TRBV28 with TRBJ2-7; possibly TRBD1 or TRBD2 for D (6 bases each). This CDR3 contains 17 residues. V was cut by 5 bases and J by 0 bases, with 20 bases left in between. In germline, CDR1 is MDHEN, CDR2 SYDVKM. DNA for the CDR3: TGTGCCAGCAGTCCTCCCCCGGGGGACAAGAGCTCCTACGAGCAGTACTTC. Protein: CASSPPPGDKSSYEQYF.

The CDR3 DNA sequence: TGTGCCAGCAGCAACACAGGGGGGCGGTCGAGTGAGCAGTTCTTC. This gives the protein CASSNTGGRSSEQFF. The chain uses TRBV7-3 and TRBJ2-1; TRBD1 aligns across 8 bases. V was clipped by 5 bases and J by 9 bases; unmatched bases: 12. Germline loops: CDR1 SGHTA, CDR2 FQGTGA. This CDR3 is 15 amino acids long.

Remarks on this clonotype: At one end the junction does not follow the germline gene, possibly because of a read error. This rearrangement joins TRBV6-5 to TRBJ2-3; tentatively, D is TRBD1 (5 bases). The CDR3 loop spans 15 amino acids. CDR1 is MNHEY, CDR2 SVGAGI, per germline. In nucleotides, the CDR3 is TGCGCCAGCAAGGATAGCAGGGTTGGCACAGATACGCAGTATTTT. It is translated as CASKDSRVGTDTQYF.

The V and J genes are TRBV27 and TRBJ2-4; no definite D call. The CDR3 is 13 residues long. Germline V gene sequence: CDR1 MNHEY, CDR2 SMNVEV (reference sequence). Trimming pared 8 bases from V and 1 base from J, leaving 9 bases between. This chain's CDR3 is CASGRMAKNIQYF. Written as DNA, the CDR3 is TGTGCCAGCGGTCGAATGGCCAAAAACATTCAGTACTTC.

V gene TRBV10-3 combines with J gene TRBJ1-2; D is perhaps TRBD1 (6 bases). Deletions cut 6 bases from V and 6 bases from J, with 20 bases between. Germline-derived CDR1 and CDR2 are ENHRY and SYGVKD. The CDR3 covers 15 residues. The CDR3 loop is CAISQNPTGLDGYTF. Written as DNA, the CDR3 is TGTGCCATCAGCCAAAACCCGACAGGTCTTGATGGCTACACCTTC.

On this clonotype: The junction differs from germline at one of its ends, possibly a read error. The V gene is TRBV4-3, the J gene TRBJ2-4, with D perhaps matching TRBD2 (5 bases). From germline, CDR1 is LGHNA and CDR2 YSLEER. This CDR3 has 15 residues. CDR3 sequence reads: CTSGQDGSDTNIQYF. CDR3 coding DNA: TGCACCAGCGGCCAAGATGGGTCGGATACAAACATTCAGTACTTC.

This clonotype was found a few times. The gene calls are TRBV10-3 and TRBJ2-7, with D tentatively TRBD2 (5 bases). Germline CDR1 and CDR2: ENHRY and SYGVKD. V was clipped by 10 bases and J by 2 bases, with 12 bases between them. The CDR3 has 12 amino acids. The CDR3 is CATLTGTYEQYF. The CDR3 bases are TGTGCCACCCTAACGGGAACCTACGAGCAGTACTTC.

This clonotype was observed a handful of times. This chain joins TRBV28 and TRBJ1-5, with D unclear. Germline V CDR1 and CDR2: MDHEN, SYDVKM. This CDR3 comprises 13 residues. Trimming removed 8 bases from V and 1 base from J, with 9 bases in between. CDR3 nucleotides: TGTGCCAGCCGTCGTGGGAGCAATCAGCCCCAGCATTTT. Translating it yields CASRRGSNQPQHF.

V and J are TRBV14 and TRBJ1-1; 7 bases are shared with TRBD1. Germline V gives CDR1 SGHDN, CDR2 FVKESK. V was pared by 3 bases and J by 4 bases, with 2 bases of the junction left unmatched. The CDR3 extends over 13 amino acids. The CDR3 coding sequence is TGTGCCAGCAGCCAGACAGGGAGCACTGAAGCTTTCTTT. Its translation is CASSQTGSTEAFF. Together with reference TRBV14 and TRBJ1-1, the CDR3 gives the full variable domain: EAGVTQFPSHSVIEKGQTVTLRCDPISGHDNLYWYRRVMGKEIKFLLHFVKESKQDESGMPNNRFLAERTGGTYSTLKVQPAELEDSGVYFCASSQTGSTEAFFGQGTRLTVV.

The V and J genes are TRBV5-1 and TRBJ2-1, with D perhaps TRBD1 or TRBD2 (6 bases each). Germline V gives CDR1 SGHRS, CDR2 YFSETQ. V lost 10 bases and J 3 bases, leaving 23 bases between the germline ends. This CDR3 has 16 amino acids. The CDR3 region has the DNA TGCGCCGGCGGCCCGATGAGGGGGGCTATCTACAATGAGCAGTTCTTC. It specifies CAGGPMRGAIYNEQFF.

J is TRBJ2-7 and V is TRBV5-1; 12 positions match TRBD2. The CDR3 contains 18 residues. Germline loops: CDR1 SGHRS, CDR2 YFSETQ. V trimming: 4 bases; J trimming: 7 bases; junction bases outside the gene matches: 18. The CDR3 DNA follows: TGCGCCAGCAGCCTAAGGGTTACTAGCGGGGGGAGCTACAATGAGCAGTACTTC. Its translation: CASSLRVTSGGSYNEQYF.

This clonotype has a handful of counts. The rearrangement joins TRBV7-2 to TRBJ1-6; TRBD1 might be the D (5 bases). The CDR3 runs to 16 residues. From germline, CDR1 is SGHTA and CDR2 FQGNSA. The V gene lost 5 bases and the J gene lost 0 bases, with 11 bases spanning the gap. The CDR3 DNA reads TGTGCCAGCAGCACGGACACGAGCTCCTATAATTCACCCCTCCACTTT. Translation: CASSTDTSSYNSPLHF. Together with reference TRBV7-2 and TRBJ1-6, the CDR3 gives the full variable domain: GAGVSQSPSNKVTEKGKDVELRCDPISGHTALYWYRQSLGQGLEFLIYFQGNSAPDKSGLPSDRFSAERTGGSVSTLTIQRTQQEDSAVYLCASSTDTSSYNSPLHFGNGTRLTVT.

The CDR3 DNA reads TGTGCCTTCGCCATCGGAGGGAGCACAGATACGCAGTATTTT. Protein product: CAFAIGGSTDTQYF. The rearrangement uses TRBV6-6 and TRBJ2-3; D is perhaps TRBD2 (6 bases). The ends were cut back, 11 bases at V and 0 bases at J, with 15 bases in the middle. The CDR3 is 14 amino acids. Germline CDR1 is MNHNY and CDR2 is SVGAGI (reference sequence).

This chain joins TRBV2 and TRBJ1-2; TRBD1 is a possible D gene (5 bases). The CDR3 spans 14 residues. The germline gives CDR1 SNHLY, CDR2 FYNNEI. V gave up 5 bases and J gave up 5 bases, with 15 bases separating them. In DNA, the CDR3 is TGTGCCAGCAGTCTGGGACGGAAAGTATATGGCTACACCTTC. It yields the protein CASSLGRKVYGYTF.

The sample holds a few counts of this clonotype. V is TRBV20-1 and J is TRBJ2-1; TRBD1 matches 9 bases. The junction had 4 bases not matched to a gene; V was cut back by 5 bases and J by 8 bases. Germline V gives CDR1 DFQATT, CDR2 SNEGSKA (reference sequence). This CDR3 spans 12 amino acids. Here the CDR3 reads CSAGTGGDEQFF. CDR3 nucleotides: TGCAGTGCTGGAACAGGGGGCGATGAGCAGTTCTTC.

This clonotype was observed a handful of times. The chain uses TRBV20-1 and TRBJ1-2; D is perhaps TRBD1 (6 bases). Germline V gene data show CDR1 as DFQATT and CDR2 as SNEGSKA (reference sequence). Between the trimmed V and J ends, which lost 3 bases and 8 bases, there was a span of 10 bases. This CDR3 is built from 11 residues. CDR3 in DNA: TGCAGTGCTAGGCCAGGGGAGGGCTACACCTTC. This gives the protein CSARPGEGYTF.

This clonotype was detected a few times. V gene TRBV27 combines with J gene TRBJ2-3; TRBD2 agrees at 9 bases. Losses at the gene ends were 5 bases for V and 4 bases for J; bases not matched to a gene: 10. The CDR3 runs 16 residues. CDR1 MNHEY and CDR2 SMNVEV come from the germline V gene (reference sequence). The CDR3 DNA sequence: TGTGCCAGCAGTCAAGGGACTAGCCCGCCCGCAGATACGCAGTATTTT. The encoded protein is CASSQGTSPPADTQYF.

The CDR3 coding sequence is TGTGCCAGCAGCACAAGACTAGCGGGGGGGCGAGAGACCCAGTACTTC. Protein: CASSTRLAGGRETQYF. The genes are TRBV12-3 or TRBV12-4 and TRBJ2-5, with 14 bases matching TRBD2. The length of the CDR3 is 16 residues. Trimming took 6 bases from V and 4 from J; bases not matched to a gene: 7.

The V and J genes are TRBV14 and TRBJ2-7; TRBD2 might be the D (6 bases). Trimming removed 1 base from V and 3 bases from J, with 13 bases in between. Germline assignment: CDR1 SGHDN and CDR2 FVKESK. This CDR3 is built from 15 residues. The CDR3 reads CASSQGVGGFYEQYF. In DNA, the CDR3 is TGTGCCAGCAGCCAAGGAGTCGGAGGGTTCTACGAGCAGTACTTC.

The chain couples TRBV5-1 to TRBJ2-3; TRBD2 matches at 13 bases. The CDR3 runs to 17 residues. Losses at the gene ends were 4 bases for V and 2 bases for J; bases not matched to a gene: 7. Germline CDR1 and CDR2: SGHRS and YFSETQ. The DNA of the CDR3 is TGCGCCAGCAGCCCAACTAGCGGGGGGGCAAACACAGATACGCAGTATTTT. Translation: CASSPTSGGANTDTQYF.

This chain connects TRBV15 to TRBJ2-7, with D perhaps matching TRBD1 (6 bases). The germline V and J ends were trimmed by 5 bases and 2 bases, with 16 bases remaining between them. The CDR3 length is 15 residues. Looked up from germline, CDR1 is LNHNV and CDR2 is YYDKDF (reference sequence). This CDR3 reads CATSRSTGTPYEQYF. CDR3 sequence (DNA): TGTGCCACCAGCCGATCTACAGGGACCCCCTACGAGCAGTACTTC.

A few counts support this clonotype. One junction end does not reproduce the germline sequence, and a read error may be involved. The chain's CDR3 is CATSTGTSASDTQYF. CDR3 bases: TGTGCCACAAGCACCGGGACTAGCGCATCAGATACGCAGTATTTT. The chain links TRBV15 to TRBJ2-3; 10 bases match TRBD2. Germline lookup yields CDR1 LNHNV and CDR2 YYDKDF (reference sequence). This CDR3 spans 15 amino acids. The full variable domain, with the rest looked up from reference TRBV15 and TRBJ2-3, is DAMVIQNPRYQVTQFGKPVTLSCSQTLNHNVMYWYQQKSSQAPKLLFHYYDKDFNNEADTPDNFQSRRPNTSFCFLDIRSPGLGDTAMYLCATSTGTSASDTQYFGPGTRLTVL.

The chain carries TRBV15 and TRBJ2-7; the D is unclear. Trimming left V 6 bases short and J 2 bases short, with 8 bases between. CDR3 size: 12 residues. The germline gives CDR1 LNHNV, CDR2 YYDKDF (reference sequence). The CDR3 nucleotides read TGTGCCACCAGGGAAGAACCCTACGAGCAGTACTTC. It encodes CATREEPYEQYF.

The chain is built from TRBV7-2 and TRBJ2-7; D is ambiguous. Germline V lookup: CDR1 SGHTA, CDR2 FQGNSA. CDR3 size: 12 residues. With 5 bases removed from V and 9 bases from J, the gap between germline ends came to 14 bases. CDR3 sequence: CASSLNSPGQYF. Written as DNA, the CDR3 is TGTGCCAGCAGCCTCAACTCCCCTGGGCAGTACTTC.

The chain joins TRBV4-2 to TRBJ2-7, with 9 bases identical to TRBD2. The ends lost 0 bases at V and 10 bases at J; junction bases unmatched: 7. Germline V lookup: CDR1 LGHNA, CDR2 YNFKEQ. The CDR3 spans 14 residues. This CDR3 reads CASSQEGLALRQYF. In DNA form, the CDR3 reads TGTGCCAGCAGCCAAGAGGGACTAGCCCTACGCCAGTACTTC.

A few counts support this clonotype. CDR3 region: CASSLMVRAGSPDTQYF. The CDR3 DNA sequence: TGTGCCAGCAGTTTAATGGTGAGGGCAGGGTCTCCAGATACGCAGTATTTT. V usage is TRBV28 and J usage is TRBJ2-3; D possibly matches TRBD1 or TRBD2 (5 bases each). With 2 bases removed from V and 4 bases from J, the gap between germline ends came to 19 bases. This CDR3 spans 17 amino acids. CDR1 and CDR2 (germline): MDHEN, SYDVKM. The full variable domain, rest sourced from reference TRBV28 and TRBJ2-3, is DVKVTQSSRYLVKRTGEKVFLECVQDMDHENMFWYRQDPGLGLRLIYFSYDVKMKEKGDIPEGYSVSREKKERFSLILESASTNQTSMYLCASSLMVRAGSPDTQYFGPGTRLTVL.

This chain joins TRBV7-2 and TRBJ2-3, with D unclear. Trimming removed 0 bases from V and 1 base from J, with 8 bases in between. Germline CDR1 SGHTA, CDR2 FQGNSA. The CDR3 sequence is 15 residues long. This CDR3 is CASSLARTRTDTQYF. Written as DNA, the CDR3 is TGTGCCAGCAGCTTAGCGCGGACCCGCACAGATACGCAGTATTTT.

Comment on this clonotype: This clone may be a read error of a much larger clone one base away. The rearrangement joins TRBV4-2 to TRBJ2-7, with 10 bases that match TRBD2. CDR1 and CDR2 (germline): LGHNA, YNFKEQ. Trimming cost V 6 bases and J 5 bases; bases outside gene matches: 13. This CDR3 has 16 residues. The CDR3, as DNA: TGTGCCAGCAGACGGGACGGGACTAGCGAGGCCGACGAGCAGTACTTC. This sequence encodes CASRRDGTSEADEQYF.

The J gene is TRBJ2-1, the V gene TRBV18; 9 bases map to TRBD1. The V gene's germline CDR1 is KGHSH and CDR2 LQKENI. Trimming cost V 1 base and J 5 bases; bases outside gene matches: 3. The CDR3 consists of 15 residues. The CDR3 DNA reads as TGTGCCAGCTCACCACGGACAGGGGCGGACAATGAGCAGTTCTTC. It specifies CASSPRTGADNEQFF.

The V call is TRBV27, the J call TRBJ2-5, with TRBD2 identical over 7 bases. The CDR3 has 16 residues. Per germline, CDR1 MNHEY and CDR2 SMNVEV (reference sequence). J gave up 3 bases and V 3 bases, and 10 bases lay outside the gene matches. In DNA, the CDR3 is TGTGCCAGCAGTTTGGTTTTGGCTAGCGGAAAAGAGACCCAGTACTTC. This codes for CASSLVLASGKETQYF.

This clonotype was seen only a few times. The J gene is TRBJ2-5, the V gene TRBV4-2; D call uncertain. The CDR3 consists of 18 residues. V lost 1 base to trimming and J lost 7 bases, with 25 bases between them. Germline V gene lookup returns CDR1 LGHNA and CDR2 YNFKEQ. The CDR3 bases are TGTGCCAGCAGCCAAGTGCAATTCGGTACTGCCCCTTTGGGGACCCAGTACTTC. It codes for CASSQVQFGTAPLGTQYF.